A selection of T cell receptor beta chains follows, all from one sample in a study of shared clonotypes between healthy human individuals. Generated by immunoSEQ multiplex PCR, the TCRdb table keeps only in-frame clones and is missing some. The data hold some 1.5 million clones, with around 98% observed a single time. Sequencing input: naive CD4+ T cells sorted from blood. The receptors originated from a man aged 25 to 40 in good health. Each CDR3 is given with its conserved first and last residue. D genes are given only for firm matches. Rows may omit the clone size; those that give it use once, few, many or a size class.

abundance	j_gene	d_gene	v_gene	CDR3nt	CDR3aa
NA	TRBJ2-5	TRBD1	TRBV2	TGTGCCAGCAGTCTTCTTAAAGGGACAGTCCAAGAGACCCAGTACTTC	CASSLLKGTVQETQYF
once	TRBJ1-1	NA	TRBV29-1	TGCAGCGCCGGGACACTGCTGAACACTGAAGCTTTCTTT	CSAGTLLNTEAFF
NA	TRBJ2-1	TRBD1	TRBV19	TGTGCCAGTAGTAGGGGGGACAGGGGTAGTTTCAATGAGCAGTTCTTC	CASSRGDRGSFNEQFF
NA	TRBJ2-7	NA	TRBV10-2	TGCGCCAGCAGTGAGTCGATCGGGGTCGACTCCTACGAGCAGTACTTC	CASSESIGVDSYEQYF
NA	TRBJ2-2	NA	TRBV7-2	TGTGCCAGCAGCTTTCGGGTGGGGCCCGGGGAGCTGTTTTTT	CASSFRVGPGELFF
NA	TRBJ2-5	TRBD1	TRBV2	TGTGCCAGCAGCCAGGGGGCAAGGGAAGAGACCCAGTACTTC	CASSQGAREETQYF
NA	TRBJ2-5	NA	TRBV2	TGTGCCAGCAGTGGAATTGTAGCCCTGGAGACCCAGTACTTC	CASSGIVALETQYF
NA	TRBJ1-4	NA	TRBV5-1	TGCGCCAGCAGCTTGGGTTCAGGGGCGCATAATGAAAAACTGTTTTTT	CASSLGSGAHNEKLFF
NA	TRBJ2-3	TRBD2	TRBV29-1	TGCAGCGTCCAAGGGAGGGCCGGCACAGATACGCAGTATTTT	CSVQGRAGTDTQYF
NA	TRBJ2-2	TRBD1	TRBV5-1	TGCGCCAGCTCGACAGGGGGCATCACCGGGGAGCTGTTTTTT	CASSTGGITGELFF
NA	TRBJ2-3	TRBD2	TRBV27	TGTGCCAGCAGCTCTCTAGCGGGTGTTGGAGCAGATACGCAGTATTTT	CASSSLAGVGADTQYF
NA	TRBJ2-7	TRBD2	TRBV7-2	TGTGCCAGCAGCTTAACTAGCGGCCCCTGGGAGCAGTACTTC	CASSLTSGPWEQYF
NA	TRBJ1-1	NA	TRBV29-1	TGCAGCGGTAGCCAGGGTTGGTCGAACACTGAAGCTTTCTTT	CSGSQGWSNTEAFF
NA	TRBJ2-3	NA	TRBV7-8	TGTGCCAGCAGAGCCGGGCAGGGAGGTAGTGCAGATACGCAGTATTTT	CASRAGQGGSADTQYF
NA	TRBJ2-2	NA	TRBV27	TGTGCCAGCAGTTTATGGTCACCGCGGGACTGGTCGGGCACCGGGGAGCTGTTTTTT	CASSLWSPRDWSGTGELFF
NA	TRBJ2-5	NA	TRBV7-2	TGTGCCAGCAGCTTTGCTACTCCCGAGACCCAGTACTTC	CASSFATPETQYF
NA	TRBJ2-7	TRBD2	TRBV18	TGTGCCAGCTCACCATTGAGCGGGAGACCCCTCTCCTACGAGCAGTACTTC	CASSPLSGRPLSYEQYF
NA	TRBJ2-4	NA	TRBV28	TGTGCCAGCAGGTACAGGGCGCTGGACAAAAACATTCAGTACTTC	CASRYRALDKNIQYF
NA	TRBJ1-1	NA	TRBV4-1	TGCGCCAGCAGCTATGGGGCTGGAGTTCGCGCTGAAGCTTTCTTT	CASSYGAGVRAEAFF
NA	TRBJ2-7	NA	TRBV7-6	TGTGCCAGCAGCCCCAGTGGGGTAGCGACGACCTACGAGCAGTACTTC	CASSPSGVATTYEQYF
NA	TRBJ2-1	TRBD2	TRBV18	TGTGCCAGCTCCCCATTACCTAGCGGCCTCTACAATGAGCAGTTCTTC	CASSPLPSGLYNEQFF
NA	TRBJ1-3	TRBD1	TRBV5-1	TGCGCCAGCAGCCCTGGGACAGTGGCTGGAAACACCATATATTTT	CASSPGTVAGNTIYF
NA	TRBJ2-2	NA	TRBV6-1	TGTGCCAGCAGCGTCGGGTCCGGGGAGCTGTTTTTT	CASSVGSGELFF
once	TRBJ1-4	TRBD1	TRBV19	TGTGCCAGTAGTATCACCGGGACAGGGGTGAAAAAACTGTTTTTT	CASSITGTGVKKLFF
once	TRBJ2-7	NA	TRBV19	TGTGCCAGTAGTGCCGACAGCTACGAGCAGTACTTC	CASSADSYEQYF
once	TRBJ2-7	TRBD2	TRBV5-4	TGTGCCAGCAGCGGCTCAGGGACTAGCCTAGCCGAGCAGTACTTC	CASSGSGTSLAEQYF
NA	TRBJ2-6	TRBD1	TRBV29-1	TGCAGCGTTGCAGGGGGCACCCCTGGGGCCAACGTCCTGACTTTC	CSVAGGTPGANVLTF
NA	TRBJ2-3	TRBD2	TRBV7-2	TGTGCCAGCAGCTTAGCAGCGGGAGAGACAGATACGCAGTATTTT	CASSLAAGETDTQYF
NA	TRBJ1-4	TRBD1	TRBV14	TGTGCCAGCAGCCACGGGGACAGGGGAAGGCAAAAACTGTTTTTT	CASSHGDRGRQKLFF
NA	TRBJ2-3	NA	TRBV11-2	TGTGCCAGCAGCTTATCCAGCACCTTTAGCACAGATACGCAGTATTTT	CASSLSSTFSTDTQYF
NA	TRBJ1-2	NA	TRBV30	TGTGCCTCTCTCCCTGGGGGCACCTTC	CASLPGGTF
NA	TRBJ2-7	NA	TRBV5-4	TGTGCCAGCAGCTCCCCGACGGGAGCGCAAGCCTACGAGCAGTACTTC	CASSSPTGAQAYEQYF
once	TRBJ1-5	NA	TRBV28	TGTGCCAGCAGTTTCATGATGGGGCATCAGCCCCAGCATTTT	CASSFMMGHQPQHF
NA	TRBJ2-1	NA	TRBV9	TGTGCCAGCAGCAACAGACTCGGAGGGGGAGGCGATGAGCAGTTCTTC	CASSNRLGGGGDEQFF
once	TRBJ2-5	TRBD1	TRBV9	TGTGCCAGCAGCGAGGGACAGGGGCTGGAGACCCAGTACTTC	CASSEGQGLETQYF
once	TRBJ2-5	TRBD1	TRBV5-1	TGCGCCAGCAGCTTAAGACAGGGCCAAGAGACCCAGTACTTC	CASSLRQGQETQYF
NA	TRBJ2-2	NA	TRBV29-1	TGCAGCGTTGCTCGGGGGATTGGGTCCGGGGAGCTGTTTTTT	CSVARGIGSGELFF
NA	TRBJ2-7	NA	TRBV11-2	TGTGCCAGCAGCTTGGGGGGCGGGCCAACTACCTACGAGCAGTACTTC	CASSLGGGPTTYEQYF
NA	TRBJ2-4	TRBD1	TRBV28	TGTGCCAGCAGTTTGCGGACAGGGGGCGTTATAGCCAAAAACATTCAGTACTTC	CASSLRTGGVIAKNIQYF
NA	TRBJ2-1	NA	TRBV9	TGTGCCAGCAGCGTAGAGCCGACGCGGACCCAGGAGCAGTTCTTC	CASSVEPTRTQEQFF
NA	TRBJ2-2	TRBD2	TRBV29-1	TGCAGCGTTCAACTAGCGGCCAACACCGGGGAGCTGTTTTTT	CSVQLAANTGELFF
NA	TRBJ2-1	TRBD2	TRBV10-3	TGTGCCATCAGTGAGTTCCCCGGGACTAGCGGGCCCCTTTCCTCCTACAATGAGCAGTTCTTC	CAISEFPGTSGPLSSYNEQFF
once	TRBJ2-1	NA	TRBV14	TGTGCCAGCAGTCAGGCCGGGGGCGGCTACTCTCAGTTCTTC	CASSQAGGGYSQFF
NA	TRBJ2-1	TRBD2	TRBV18	TGTGCCAGCTCACCCAACGGGGCGGGAGGGCCCGATGAGCAGTTCTTC	CASSPNGAGGPDEQFF
NA	TRBJ1-2	NA	TRBV5-6	TGTGCCAGCAGCTTGGCCGGGACAAACTCGTTCTATGGCTACACCTTC	CASSLAGTNSFYGYTF
NA	TRBJ2-7	NA	TRBV5-1	TGCGCCAGCAGCCCCTCTACAGTAATCACCTACGAGCAGTACTTC	CASSPSTVITYEQYF
NA	TRBJ1-1	NA	TRBV15	TGTGCCACCAGCAGAGACGGGACAATGAACACTGAAGCTTTCTTT	CATSRDGTMNTEAFF
NA	TRBJ1-2	NA	TRBV30	TGTGCCTGGAAAGGACGGACCTACTATGGCTACACCTTC	CAWKGRTYYGYTF
NA	TRBJ2-6	NA	TRBV2	TGTGCCAGTGGGACCGAACTACCTGGGGCCAACGTCCTGACTTTC	CASGTELPGANVLTF
once	TRBJ2-7	NA	TRBV14	TGTGCCAGCAGCCGAACTACGCACTACGAGCAGTACTTC	CASSRTTHYEQYF
NA	TRBJ2-5	NA	TRBV11-2	TGTGCCAGCAGCTTATCCGGCAGGGAGACCCAGTACTTC	CASSLSGRETQYF
NA	TRBJ1-4	TRBD1	TRBV4-2	TGTGCCAGCAGCCAAGATTTCCGGACAGGGAATGAAAAACTGTTTTTT	CASSQDFRTGNEKLFF
NA	TRBJ2-1	TRBD2	TRBV27	TGTGCCAGCAGACCAGCGGGGTACAATGAGCAGTTCTTC	CASRPAGYNEQFF
NA	TRBJ2-3	NA	TRBV27	TGTGCCAGCAGTTCCCCTCGGGGAGGATTCACAGATACGCAGTATTTT	CASSSPRGGFTDTQYF
NA	TRBJ1-2	NA	TRBV5-6	TGTGCCAGCAGCCACGGGACCTCCTCCTATGGCTACACCTTC	CASSHGTSSYGYTF
NA	TRBJ2-7	NA	TRBV7-2	TGTGCCAGCAGCCAGGACACCGTCGAGCAGTACTTC	CASSQDTVEQYF
NA	TRBJ1-1	NA	TRBV2	TGTGCCAGCATTCTCCAGGAGGACACTGAAGCTTTCTTT	CASILQEDTEAFF
NA	TRBJ1-3	NA	TRBV18	TGTGCCAGCTCACCGCGTAACTTAGCCCCGGGAAACACCATATATTTT	CASSPRNLAPGNTIYF
NA	TRBJ2-3	TRBD2	TRBV5-1	TGCGCCAGCAGCCACGGACTAGAAAGCACAGATACGCAGTATTTT	CASSHGLESTDTQYF
NA	TRBJ1-4	NA	TRBV5-4	TGTGCCAGCAGCTCGGGGCCGAATGAAAAACTGTTTTTT	CASSSGPNEKLFF